Listed below are T cell receptor beta chains from one sample, sequenced in a study of blood T cell repertoires in COVID-19. The repertoire was sequenced with immunoSEQ multiplex PCR; TCRdb's copy has only in-frame clones and lacks some. The table records 70,000 or so clones, around 90% of them present only once. What was sequenced was peripheral blood. The receptors come from a woman aged 18-29 years with acute or convalescent COVID-19. CDR3s include the opening cysteine and the closing phenylalanine or tryptophan. The D gene is left open where the match is weak. The size of a clone is reported for some rows only, either as once, few or many, or as a class for expanded clones.

j_gene: TRBJ1-2
abundance: -
v_gene: TRBV13
d_gene: -
CDR3aa: CASSLGISRRGLNYGYTF
CDR3nt: TGTGCCAGCAGCTTAGGTATAAGCAGGAGGGGCTTAAACTATGGCTACACCTTC

j_gene: TRBJ1-5
abundance: few
v_gene: TRBV7-8
d_gene: TRBD1
CDR3aa: CASSAGSGGGSQPQHF
CDR3nt: TGTGCCAGCAGCGCCGGATCAGGGGGCGGCTCTCAGCCCCAGCATTTT

j_gene: TRBJ1-1
abundance: -
v_gene: TRBV29-1
d_gene: -
CDR3aa: CSVVTGQANTEAFF
CDR3nt: TGCAGCGTTGTAACAGGGCAGGCGAACACTGAAGCTTTCTTT

j_gene: TRBJ2-6
abundance: -
v_gene: TRBV6-5
d_gene: -
CDR3aa: CASKLSGANVLTF
CDR3nt: TGTGCCAGCAAGCTCTCTGGGGCCAACGTCCTGACTTTC

j_gene: TRBJ2-2
abundance: once
v_gene: TRBV9
d_gene: TRBD2
CDR3aa: CASSVARTSSGELFF
CDR3nt: TGTGCCAGCAGCGTAGCTAGGACTAGCTCCGGGGAGCTGTTTTTT

j_gene: TRBJ2-7
abundance: -
v_gene: TRBV4-3
d_gene: -
CDR3aa: CASSQEWGPYSYEQYF
CDR3nt: TGCGCCAGCAGCCAAGAATGGGGGCCCTACTCCTACGAGCAGTACTTC

j_gene: TRBJ2-1
abundance: -
v_gene: TRBV15
d_gene: -
CDR3aa: CATSRDSPYNEQFF
CDR3nt: TGTGCCACCAGCAGAGATAGTCCCTACAATGAGCAGTTCTTC

j_gene: TRBJ2-7
abundance: few
v_gene: TRBV2
d_gene: TRBD1
CDR3aa: CASTEDRAHEQYF
CDR3nt: TGTGCCAGCACCGAGGACAGGGCCCACGAGCAGTACTTC

j_gene: TRBJ1-3
abundance: -
v_gene: TRBV6-1
d_gene: -
CDR3aa: CASSEDGGTGNTIYF
CDR3nt: TGTGCCAGCAGTGAAGATGGGGGGACTGGAAACACCATATATTTT

j_gene: TRBJ2-7
abundance: -
v_gene: TRBV30
d_gene: TRBD2
CDR3aa: CAWSGKKRGGPEQYF
CDR3nt: TGTGCCTGGAGTGGTAAGAAGCGGGGGGGCCCCGAGCAGTACTTC

j_gene: TRBJ1-2
abundance: -
v_gene: TRBV6-1
d_gene: TRBD1
CDR3aa: CASSEGTGANYGYTF
CDR3nt: TGTGCCAGCAGTGAAGGGACAGGGGCTAACTATGGCTACACCTTC

j_gene: TRBJ2-1
abundance: -
v_gene: TRBV30
d_gene: -
CDR3aa: CAWSAYHEQFF
CDR3nt: TGTGCCTGGAGTGCCTATCATGAGCAGTTCTTC

j_gene: TRBJ2-3
abundance: -
v_gene: TRBV13
d_gene: -
CDR3aa: CASSVRDSHTDTQYF
CDR3nt: TGTGCCAGCAGCGTCCGGGACTCCCATACAGATACGCAGTATTTT

j_gene: TRBJ2-3
abundance: -
v_gene: TRBV15
d_gene: TRBD1
CDR3aa: CATSRVPGQGTDTQYF
CDR3nt: TGTGCCACCAGCAGAGTACCGGGACAGGGCACAGATACGCAGTATTTT

j_gene: TRBJ2-3
abundance: -
v_gene: TRBV29-1
d_gene: TRBD2
CDR3aa: CSVLYFSPASGGADTQYF
CDR3nt: TGCAGCGTCCTATACTTTTCGCCGGCCAGCGGGGGGGCAGATACGCAGTATTTT

j_gene: TRBJ2-7
abundance: -
v_gene: TRBV5-6
d_gene: TRBD1
CDR3aa: CASSPARQGSFYEQYF
CDR3nt: TGTGCCAGCAGCCCCGCCCGACAGGGTAGTTTCTACGAGCAGTACTTC

j_gene: TRBJ2-7
abundance: -
v_gene: TRBV5-1
d_gene: -
CDR3aa: CASSLGAGVIYEQYF
CDR3nt: TGCGCCAGCAGCTTGGGTGCAGGGGTCATCTACGAGCAGTACTTC

j_gene: TRBJ1-6
abundance: -
v_gene: TRBV2
d_gene: -
CDR3aa: CASRPGQNGPNSPLHF
CDR3nt: TGTGCCAGCAGGCCCGGACAGAACGGGCCTAATTCACCCCTCCACTTT

j_gene: TRBJ2-5
abundance: -
v_gene: TRBV5-1
d_gene: TRBD2
CDR3aa: CASSPGTIEVETQYF
CDR3nt: TGCGCCAGCAGCCCCGGGACTATAGAAGTAGAGACCCAGTACTTC

j_gene: TRBJ2-1
abundance: few
v_gene: TRBV5-1
d_gene: TRBD1
CDR3aa: CASSSGTGDYEQFF
CDR3nt: TGCGCCAGCAGCTCAGGGACAGGGGATTATGAGCAGTTCTTC

j_gene: TRBJ1-5
abundance: -
v_gene: TRBV28
d_gene: -
CDR3aa: CASIKGGGNQPQHF
CDR3nt: TGTGCCAGCATTAAGGGGGGGGGCAATCAGCCCCAGCATTTT

j_gene: TRBJ2-7
abundance: -
v_gene: TRBV6-5
d_gene: -
CDR3aa: CASRETASSYEQYF
CDR3nt: TGTGCCAGCAGGGAGACAGCGAGCTCCTACGAGCAGTACTTC

j_gene: TRBJ1-1
abundance: -
v_gene: TRBV29-1
d_gene: TRBD1
CDR3aa: CSVEHHRGLRTEAFF
CDR3nt: TGCAGCGTTGAGCATCACAGGGGGCTTAGGACTGAAGCTTTCTTT

j_gene: TRBJ2-3
abundance: -
v_gene: TRBV29-1
d_gene: TRBD1
CDR3aa: CSGRSTGVWADTQYF
CDR3nt: TGCAGCGGCCGGTCTACAGGGGTTTGGGCAGATACGCAGTATTTT

j_gene: TRBJ2-1
abundance: -
v_gene: TRBV25-1
d_gene: TRBD2
CDR3aa: CASSARTSAGEQFF
CDR3nt: TGTGCCAGCAGTGCCCGGACTAGCGCCGGTGAGCAGTTCTTC